Following are 11 T cell receptor beta chains from one sample sequenced in a study of cytomegalovirus exposure and HLA in healthy donors. Amplification used 60 Vbeta primers and 13 Jbeta primers. Using immunoSEQ multiplex PCR, the repertoire was profiled, and TCRdb retains in-frame clones only, with some absent. The data contain about 92,000 clones, 84% of them singletons. The material sequenced was PBMCs. The origin of the receptors is a woman under 30 in good health and CMV-seropositive.

The chain joins TRBV6-1 to TRBJ2-7; TRBD2 matches 11 bases. This CDR3 has 17 amino acids. V lost 2 bases and J lost 3; bases outside the gene matches: 9. CDR1 is MNHNS and CDR2 is SASEGT in the germline V gene. The CDR3 nucleotides are TGTGCCAGCAGTGAATTAACTAGCGGGAGAGGGGGCTACGAGCAGTACTTC. Translated: CASSELTSGRGGYEQYF.

This clone was observed a single time. V and J are TRBV7-2 and TRBJ2-1; 9 nucleotides match TRBD2. V was clipped by 8 bases and J by 10 bases; unmatched bases: 9. This CDR3 spans 13 amino acids. CDR1 is SGHTA, CDR2 FQGNSA, per germline. The CDR3 DNA reads as TGTGCCAGCGGTACTAGCGGGCACCTCGAGCAGTTCTTC. Amino acid sequence: CASGTSGHLEQFF.

The V call is TRBV4-1, the J call TRBJ2-1; D is perhaps TRBD2 (7 bases). Trimming left V 3 bases short and J 9 bases short, with 18 bases between. This CDR3 comprises 15 residues. Germline CDR1 MGHRA, CDR2 YSYEKL. CDR3 amino acids: CASSHGLGGAFEQFF. In DNA form, the CDR3 reads TGCGCCAGCAGCCACGGGTTAGGGGGGGCCTTTGAGCAGTTCTTC.

The chain uses TRBV27 and TRBJ1-1; 7 positions match TRBD1. From germline, CDR1 is MNHEY and CDR2 SMNVEV (reference sequence). The CDR3 contains 16 residues. V shed 4 bases and J 6 bases; nucleotides not matched to a gene: 14. The CDR3 reads CASSYLQGGRRPEAFF. CDR3 in DNA: TGTGCCAGCAGTTACCTCCAGGGGGGCCGGCGTCCTGAAGCTTTCTTT.

The genes are TRBV7-8 and TRBJ2-2, with TRBD2 matching over 9 bases. The junction had 8 bases not matched to a gene; V was cut back by 0 bases and J by 6 bases. This CDR3 comprises 17 residues. CDR1 is SGHVS and CDR2 is FQNEAQ in the germline V gene. This CDR3 is CASSLAGTSWFSGELFF. CDR3 in DNA: TGTGCCAGCAGCTTAGCCGGGACTAGCTGGTTTTCCGGGGAGCTGTTTTTT. The full variable domain, with the rest looked up from reference TRBV7-8 and TRBJ2-2, is GAGVSQSPRYKVAKRGQDVALRCDPISGHVSLFWYQQALGQGPEFLTYFQNEAQLDKSGLPSDRFFAERPEGSVSTLKIQRTQQEDSAVYLCASSLAGTSWFSGELFFGEGSRLTVL.

The chain couples TRBV5-6 to TRBJ2-5, with 11 bases that match TRBD2. Unmatched junction bases numbered 4, after V lost 2 bases and J lost 4 bases. The CDR3 covers 15 residues. Germline assignment: CDR1 SGHDT and CDR2 YYEEEE. For the CDR3, the DNA is TGTGCCAGCAGCTTCAGACTAGCGGGGCCAGAGACCCAGTACTTC. Protein product: CASSFRLAGPETQYF.

The chain couples TRBV7-8 to TRBJ2-7; TRBD1 is a possible D gene (5 bases). V was pared by 6 bases and J by 0 bases, with 9 bases between. This CDR3 is built from 13 residues. Germline V lookup: CDR1 SGHVS, CDR2 FQNEAQ. The CDR3 sequence: CASRPRDSYEQYF. The CDR3, as DNA: TGTGCCAGCAGACCCAGGGACTCCTACGAGCAGTACTTC.

This clone was seen only once. This chain links TRBV27 with TRBJ1-2; 10 bases are a match to TRBD1. V lost 8 bases to trimming and J lost 7 bases; unmatched junction nucleotides: 7. Per the germline V gene, CDR1 is MNHEY and CDR2 is SMNVEV (reference sequence). CDR3 length: 13 residues. Written as DNA, the CDR3 is TGTGCCAGCTCCAGACAGGGGGCGGGTGGCTACACCTTC. Amino acids: CASSRQGAGGYTF.

The J gene is TRBJ2-3, the V gene TRBV5-1, with 13 positions matching TRBD2. The length of the CDR3 is 16 residues. Trimming cost V 4 bases and J 1 base; bases outside gene matches: 3. Germline lookup yields CDR1 SGHRS and CDR2 YFSETQ. The CDR3 protein is CASSGGTSGGTDTQYF. The CDR3 bases are TGCGCCAGCAGCGGTGGGACTAGCGGGGGCACAGATACGCAGTATTTT.

This rearrangement joins TRBV13 to TRBJ2-3; 11 bases line up with TRBD2. Germline V gene data show CDR1 as PRHDT and CDR2 as FYEKMQ (reference sequence). CDR3 length: 17 residues. The trim removed 0 bases at V and 2 bases at J, leaving 4 bases unmatched. In DNA form, the CDR3 reads TGTGCCAGCAGCTTAGGCGCTAGCGGGGGGTACACAGATACGCAGTATTTT. It yields the protein CASSLGASGGYTDTQYF.

This clone has just one count. The J gene is TRBJ2-2, the V gene TRBV5-1, with 10 bases matching TRBD1. Per the germline V gene, CDR1 is SGHRS and CDR2 is YFSETQ. The ends lost 4 bases at V and 1 base at J; junction bases unmatched: 1. The CDR3 length is 15 residues. The CDR3 reads CASSRTGGNTGELFF. In nucleotides, the CDR3 is TGCGCCAGCAGCCGGACAGGGGGGAACACCGGGGAGCTGTTTTTT.